This TCR beta chain derives from a study of T cells in Graves' hyperthyroidism and ophthalmopathy. About the study: It was at initial diagnosis, before any treatment, that peripheral blood was collected.

In this sample, this clonotype turned up many times. The V gene lost 0 bases and the J gene lost 0 bases, with 14 bases spanning the gap. From germline, CDR1 is LGHDT and CDR2 YNNKEL (reference sequence). The CDR3 is 17 amino acids. RNA transcripts were the template for amplifying TCR beta CDR3 regions. The TCR CDR3 was amplified in a first-round RT-PCR using the HTBI primer set. From the multiplex PCR reads, TCRdb called clonotypes with MiXCR, one entry per CDR3 protein. The table includes some 650,000 distinct CDR3 sequences, 15% to 20% detected once. Sequenced input: blood. This sequence originates from a woman aged 40 to 50 with Graves' ophthalmopathy. The V call is TRBV3-1, the J call TRBJ1-1; possible D gene TRBD1, 6 bases. Here the CDR3 DNA reads TGTGCCAGCAGCCAAGATTCTGGGGGGGCGATGAACACTGAAGCTTTCTTT. Translation: CASSQDSGGAMNTEAFF.